The 16 T cell receptor beta chains in this list originate from one sample, sequenced in a study of blood T cell repertoires in COVID-19. Repertoires were generated with immunoSEQ multiplex PCR, while TCRdb's copy carries only in-frame clones and drops some. Among some 250,000 clones, about nine tenths were seen once, and the ten largest hold 2.2%. Sequences were obtained from peripheral blood. The receptors stem from a man younger than 45 who had recovered from COVID-19.

This sequence joins TRBV6-4 and TRBJ1-1; 7 positions match TRBD1. The CDR3 totals 13 residues. Germline CDR1 reads MRHNA; CDR2 reads SNTAGT. The trim removed 3 bases at V and 4 bases at J, leaving 2 bases unmatched. The CDR3 DNA is TGTGCCAGCAGTGAAGCAGGGGGCACTGAAGCTTTCTTT. This encodes CASSEAGGTEAFF.

This clone was found once. This chain uses TRBV3-1 (or the pseudogene TRBV3-2) with TRBJ1-6; 8 nucleotides align to TRBD1. With 4 bases clipped from V and 0 bases from J, the junction kept 8 bases outside the gene matches. The germline CDR1 and CDR2 sequences are LGHDT and YNNKEL (reference sequence). This CDR3 comprises 18 residues. For the CDR3, the DNA is TGTGCCAGCAGCCCGACAGGGGCCCGGAGCTCCTATAATTCACCCCTCCACTTT. It codes for CASSPTGARSSYNSPLHF.

The chain has TRBV11-3 and TRBJ2-3, with TRBD2 identical over 7 bases. Germline V gene lookup returns CDR1 SGHNT and CDR2 YENEEA. This CDR3 is built from 14 residues. The CDR3 spells CASGQGGHTDTQYF. CDR3 in DNA: TGTGCTAGCGGGCAAGGAGGCCACACAGATACGCAGTATTTT. The entire variable domain, with the rest obtained from reference TRBV11-3 and TRBJ2-3, is as follows: EAGVVQSPRYKIIEKKQPVAFWCNPISGHNTLYWYLQNLGQGPELLIRYENEEAVDDSQLPKDRFSAERLKGVDSTLKIQPAELGDSAVYLCASGQGGHTDTQYFGPGTRLTVL.

This chain uses TRBV5-4 with TRBJ1-2, with 9 bases aligning to TRBD1. Germline-derived CDR1 and CDR2 are SGHNT and YYREEE (reference sequence). Unmatched junction bases numbered 4, after V lost 0 bases and J lost 4 bases. The length of the CDR3 is 15 residues. The DNA of the CDR3 is TGTGCCAGCAGCTTGGGGGGACAGGGAGCCTATGGCTACACCTTC. This gives the protein CASSLGGQGAYGYTF.

This sequence joins TRBV29-1 and TRBJ2-1, with TRBD2 identical over 7 bases. The length of the CDR3 is 14 residues. CDR1 SQVTM and CDR2 ANQGSEA come from the germline V gene. Unmatched junction bases numbered 3, after V lost 4 bases and J lost 0 bases. CDR3 nucleotide sequence: TGCAGCGTTGGGAGGACTAGCTCCTACAATGAGCAGTTCTTC. It codes for CSVGRTSSYNEQFF.

The J gene is TRBJ1-2, the V gene TRBV7-8; 10 bases are shared with TRBD1. Germline V lookup: CDR1 SGHVS, CDR2 FQNEAQ. The CDR3 runs to 16 residues. V lost 2 bases to trimming and J lost 5 bases; unmatched junction nucleotides: 8. The CDR3 loop reads CASSLPRDRGHYGYTF. Here the CDR3 DNA reads TGTGCCAGCAGCTTACCCCGGGACAGGGGACATTATGGCTACACCTTC.

The chain uses TRBV11-3 and TRBJ2-1; D is possibly TRBD1 (5 bases). V gave up 4 bases and J gave up 4 bases, with 8 bases separating them. The CDR3 consists of 13 residues. Germline V gives CDR1 SGHNT, CDR2 YENEEA. The CDR3 nucleotides read TGTGCCAGCAGCTCACGACAGTACAATGAGCAGTTCTTC. Its protein is CASSSRQYNEQFF.

This clone has a handful of counts. This chain connects TRBV7-6 to TRBJ1-3; maybe TRBD1 (6 bases). Germline CDR1 reads SGHVS; CDR2 reads FNYEAQ. V was clipped by 4 bases and J by 0 bases, with 13 bases between them. The CDR3 runs to 16 residues. CDR3 coding DNA: TGTGCCAGCAGCTCGGGACAACCTTTCTCTGGAAACACCATATATTTT. It specifies CASSSGQPFSGNTIYF.

This clone is a singleton in its sample. The chain employs TRBV7-8 and TRBJ1-5, with 8 positions matching TRBD1. The V gene's germline CDR1 is SGHVS and CDR2 FQNEAQ. Trimming at V came to 5 bases and at J to 5 bases, leaving 2 bases not matched to a gene. This CDR3 contains 13 residues. The CDR3 coding sequence is TGTGCCAGCAGCCGGGACAGGTATCAGCCCCAGCATTTT. Encoded protein: CASSRDRYQPQHF.

This clone is a singleton in its sample. The chain recombines TRBV27 with TRBJ2-3, with 15 bases matching TRBD2. Germline loops: CDR1 MNHEY, CDR2 SMNVEV (reference sequence). The CDR3 loop spans 18 amino acids. Trimming cost V 4 bases and J 7 bases; bases outside gene matches: 12. The chain's CDR3 is CASSSPSRTSGGAHTQYF. The CDR3 DNA reads as TGTGCCAGCAGTTCACCCAGTCGGACTAGCGGGGGGGCCCATACGCAGTATTTT.

This clone has more than one count but fewer than ten. The gene calls are TRBV3-1 (or the pseudogene TRBV3-2) and TRBJ1-2; TRBD1 aligns across 11 bases. Germline CDR1 is LGHDT and CDR2 is YNNKEL (reference sequence). This CDR3 region has 15 residues. The V gene end was trimmed by 1 base and the J gene end by 6 bases; junction bases not matched to a gene: 4. The CDR3 is CASSQGQDRGHGYTF. The CDR3 DNA is TGTGCCAGCAGCCAAGGCCAGGACAGGGGGCATGGCTACACCTTC.

This clone was counted a single time. The chain carries TRBV10-2 and TRBJ2-7, with D maybe TRBD1 (5 bases). The germline gives CDR1 WSHSY, CDR2 SAAADI. V was pared by 0 bases and J by 2 bases, with 11 bases between. The CDR3 spans 15 residues. The CDR3: CASSESRQRPYEQYF. CDR3 sequence (DNA): TGCGCCAGCAGTGAGTCGAGACAGCGTCCCTACGAGCAGTACTTC.

The chain uses TRBV11-3 and TRBJ2-1, with TRBD2 matching over 8 bases. Looked up from germline, CDR1 is SGHNT and CDR2 is YENEEA. This CDR3 has 17 amino acids. V was pared by 1 base and J by 3 bases, with 8 bases of the junction left unmatched. CDR3 sequence: CASSLGGSGLVYNEQFF. The CDR3 DNA follows: TGTGCCAGCAGCTTAGGGGGGTCGGGACTAGTCTACAATGAGCAGTTCTTC.

The V and J genes are TRBV2 and TRBJ2-3; the match to TRBD1 covers 8 bases. CDR1 and CDR2 from the germline V gene are SNHLY and FYNNEI. The CDR3 runs 14 residues. The J segment lost 14 bases and the V segment lost 4 bases, leaving 14 bases of the junction unmatched. The CDR3: CASSVVDRVYPGYF. CDR3 sequence (DNA): TGTGCCAGCAGTGTGGTGGACAGGGTATATCCGGGGTATTTT.

The chain uses TRBV7-2 and TRBJ1-2; no definite D call. This CDR3 comprises 15 residues. Trimming removed 5 bases from V and 8 bases from J, with 21 bases in between. Germline V gene data show CDR1 as SGHTA and CDR2 as FQGNSA. DNA for the CDR3: TGTGCCAGCAGCCCCGTTACAAAAGGAGGTACCGGCTACACCTTC. It is translated as CASSPVTKGGTGYTF.

The V gene is TRBV5-1, the J gene TRBJ1-3; TRBD1 matches at 9 bases. The V gene end was trimmed by 0 bases and the J gene end by 0 bases; junction bases not matched to a gene: 1. The CDR3 sequence is 16 residues long. CDR1 SGHRS and CDR2 YFSETQ come from the germline V gene. This CDR3 reads CASSLGDRVSGNTIYF. The CDR3 bases are TGCGCCAGCAGCTTGGGGGACAGGGTCTCTGGAAACACCATATATTTT.